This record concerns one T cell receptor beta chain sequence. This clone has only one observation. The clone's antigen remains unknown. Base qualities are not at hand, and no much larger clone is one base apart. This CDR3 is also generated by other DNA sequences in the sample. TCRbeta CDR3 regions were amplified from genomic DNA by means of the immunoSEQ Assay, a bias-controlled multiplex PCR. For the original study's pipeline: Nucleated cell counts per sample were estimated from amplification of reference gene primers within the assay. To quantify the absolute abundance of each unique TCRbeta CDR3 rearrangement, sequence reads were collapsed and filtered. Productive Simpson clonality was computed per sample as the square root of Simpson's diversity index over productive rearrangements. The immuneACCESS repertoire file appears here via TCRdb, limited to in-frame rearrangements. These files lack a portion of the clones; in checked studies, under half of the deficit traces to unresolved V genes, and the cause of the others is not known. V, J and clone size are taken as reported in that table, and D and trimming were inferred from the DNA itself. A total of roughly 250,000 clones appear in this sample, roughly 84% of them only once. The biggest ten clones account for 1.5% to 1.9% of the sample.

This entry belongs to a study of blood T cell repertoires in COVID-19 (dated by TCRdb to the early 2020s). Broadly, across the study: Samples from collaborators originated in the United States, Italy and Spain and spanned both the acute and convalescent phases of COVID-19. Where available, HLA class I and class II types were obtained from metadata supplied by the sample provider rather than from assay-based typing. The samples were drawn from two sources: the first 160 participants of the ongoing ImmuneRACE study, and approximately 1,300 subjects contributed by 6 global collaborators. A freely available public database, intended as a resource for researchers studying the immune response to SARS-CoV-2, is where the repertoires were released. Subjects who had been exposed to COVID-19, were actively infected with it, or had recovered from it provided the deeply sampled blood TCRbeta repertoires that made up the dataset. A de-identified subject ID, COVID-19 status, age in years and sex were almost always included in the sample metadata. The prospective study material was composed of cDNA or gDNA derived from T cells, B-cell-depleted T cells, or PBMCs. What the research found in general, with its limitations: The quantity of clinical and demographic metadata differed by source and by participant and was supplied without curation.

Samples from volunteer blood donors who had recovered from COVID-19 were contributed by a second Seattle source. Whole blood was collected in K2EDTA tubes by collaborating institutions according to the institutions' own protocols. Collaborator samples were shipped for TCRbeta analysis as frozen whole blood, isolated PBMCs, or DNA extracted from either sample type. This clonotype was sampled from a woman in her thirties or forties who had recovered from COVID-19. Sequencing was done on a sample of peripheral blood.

The CDR3 here reads CSVEAGDSYGYTF. The nucleotide sequence is given as TGCAGCGTTGAGGCAGGGGATAGCTATGGCTACACCTTC. The rearranged chain carries TRBV29-1 and TRBJ1-2; the D gene is perhaps TRBD1, on 6 matching bases. Cut back by 3 bases and 4 bases, the V and J ends lie 12 bases apart. Reading from cysteine to phenylalanine, the CDR3 counts 13 amino acids. Kept here is only the CDR3 DNA, which spans 39 bases and is read in frame from base 1. Based on the germline V gene, the CDR1 and CDR2 sequences are SQVTM and ANQGSEA.